The rows below give T cell receptor beta chains drawn from one sample of a study of identifying expanded T cells in peripheral blood. Produced via immunoSEQ multiplex PCR; TCRdb's table is partial and in-frame only. This repertoire shows around 100,000 clones, approximately 89% found once; its top ten account for 5% to 6.5%. The sample was blood. All receptors come from a person aged 18 to 75 in good health. CDR3s include the opening cysteine and the closing phenylalanine or tryptophan. A D gene is named only where the DNA matches it firmly. A clone size is listed for some rows: how often the clone was seen (once, few, many), or a class if it is expanded.

TGTGCCAGCAGCCTCACAGGGGGCAATTCACCCCTCCACTTT	CASSLTGGNSPLHF	TRBD1	TRBJ1-6	.	TRBV4-2
TGTGCCAGCAGCTTTCGAGCGGGAGGTAATGAGCAGTTCTTC	CASSFRAGGNEQFF	TRBD2	TRBJ2-1	.	TRBV11-2
TGTGCCAGCAGTGAAGATAGGGCAGCCCGACTGTTCGATGAGCAGTTCTTC	CASSEDRAARLFDEQFF	.	TRBJ2-1	.	TRBV2
TGTGCCAGTAGCGAATCGGGGGGGCGAGGCACTGAAGCTTTCTTT	CASSESGGRGTEAFF	.	TRBJ1-1	.	TRBV19
TGTGCCAGTAACCAGGGACATCTGGACCCCTACTATGGCTACACCTTC	CASNQGHLDPYYGYTF	.	TRBJ1-2	.	TRBV19
TGTGCCAGCAGCGTTACAGGGGCTCAGCCCCAGCATTTT	CASSVTGAQPQHF	TRBD1	TRBJ1-5	.	TRBV9
TGTGCCAGCAGCAAAACAAGGGCGATCGGGGAGCTGTTTTTT	CASSKTRAIGELFF	.	TRBJ2-2	.	TRBV9
TGTGCCAGCATGAAGCCGGGACACTCCTTCACCGGGGAGCTGTTTTTT	CASMKPGHSFTGELFF	.	TRBJ2-2	.	TRBV25-1
TGTGCCAGCAGCTCAGGCGGGGGACACCTGGGAAGGACTGAAGCTTTCTTT	CASSSGGGHLGRTEAFF	.	TRBJ1-1	.	TRBV11-3
TGTGCCAGCAGCTTGGAAGGTGGAGGGCTACATGGGGCCAACGTCCTGACTTTC	CASSLEGGGLHGANVLTF	.	TRBJ2-6	.	TRBV5-4
TGTGCCAGCAGTTTACGGGGAATAGCCAAAAACATTCAGTACTTC	CASSLRGIAKNIQYF	.	TRBJ2-4	.	TRBV27
TGCGCCAGCAGACTGGGATCGGGACAGGGAGCAGATACGCAGTATTTT	CASRLGSGQGADTQYF	TRBD1	TRBJ2-3	.	TRBV5-1
TGTGCCAGCAGCTTCTCAGGGGGCTGGGGCTACACCTTC	CASSFSGGWGYTF	TRBD1	TRBJ1-2	.	TRBV7-6
TGTGCCAGCAGCTCAGGGGGACCTCGAGTGCAGTATTTT	CASSSGGPRVQYF	TRBD1	TRBJ2-3	.	TRBV7-9
TGTGCCAGTAGTATACTTGGACAGGGGGTCGGCTACACCTTC	CASSILGQGVGYTF	TRBD1	TRBJ1-2	few	TRBV19
TGTGCCAGCAGTAGTCAGGGGGCGGATGAAAAACTGTTTTTT	CASSSQGADEKLFF	TRBD1	TRBJ1-4	.	TRBV27
TGTGCCAGCAGTGACGAGGGTTGGCAGCCCCAGCATTTT	CASSDEGWQPQHF	.	TRBJ1-5	.	TRBV6-1
TGTGCCACCAGCGCCGGGAGGAGCTCCTACAATGAGCAGTTCTTC	CATSAGRSSYNEQFF	TRBD2	TRBJ2-1	.	TRBV15
TGTGCCAGCCGTTTGGCGGGAGCATTAGAGACCCAGTACTTC	CASRLAGALETQYF	TRBD2	TRBJ2-5	.	TRBV27
TGTGTCAGAAGCTCAATTATTTGTGGCGGACTCAGCACAGATACGCAGTATTTT	CVRSSIICGGLSTDTQYF	.	TRBJ2-3	.	TRBV7-5
TGCGCCAGCAGTGGGGCTAGCGGGGGATGGGGTGAGCAGTTCTTC	CASSGASGGWGEQFF	TRBD2	TRBJ2-1	.	TRBV10-2
TGTGCCAGCAGCTTGCAGGGACTAGCGGGAGGTGAGCAGTTCTTC	CASSLQGLAGGEQFF	TRBD2	TRBJ2-1	.	TRBV5-6
TGTGCCAGCAGCTTAGGGGGGAGTTCACCCCTCCACTTT	CASSLGGSSPLHF	.	TRBJ1-6	.	TRBV7-3
TGTGCCAGCAGCTTAGGACAGGGAGGTCAAGAGACCCAGTACTTC	CASSLGQGGQETQYF	.	TRBJ2-5	.	TRBV11-3
TGTGCCAGCAGCGTAGTTCCCGGGAACACTGAAGCTTTCTTT	CASSVVPGNTEAFF	.	TRBJ1-1	.	TRBV9
TGTGCCAGCAGCGTAACTAGCGGGACTAGAACAACAGATACGCAGTATTTT	CASSVTSGTRTTDTQYF	TRBD2	TRBJ2-3	.	TRBV9
TGTGCCAACGGCGAGGGGGGGACTGGGATGCAGTTCTTC	CANGEGGTGMQFF	.	TRBJ2-1	.	TRBV2
TGCGCCAGCAGCCAAGCTCAACAGGGTGTGGGGAACACTGAAGCTTTCTTT	CASSQAQQGVGNTEAFF	.	TRBJ1-1	.	TRBV4-1
TGTGCCAGCAGCTTGAATGAGATCCCCTATGGCTACACCTTC	CASSLNEIPYGYTF	.	TRBJ1-2	once	TRBV5-4
TGTGCCAGCAGTCCACAGGTTGGCTCTGGAAACACCATATATTTT	CASSPQVGSGNTIYF	.	TRBJ1-3	.	TRBV2
TGTGCCAGCAGCTTAATTGCGGGGGGCCCCCTAAACACCGGGGAGCTGTTTTTT	CASSLIAGGPLNTGELFF	TRBD2	TRBJ2-2	.	TRBV7-3
TGTGCCAGCAGCTTTGGCGCAGGGTGGGAGACCCAGTACTTC	CASSFGAGWETQYF	.	TRBJ2-5	.	TRBV7-9
TGTGCCAGCAGTGATTTTGGAACAGAGAACACTGAAGCTTTCTTT	CASSDFGTENTEAFF	.	TRBJ1-1	.	TRBV6-1
TGCGCCAGCAGCAAGCTAGCGGGGGGGCCCACCGGGGAGCTGTTTTTT	CASSKLAGGPTGELFF	TRBD2	TRBJ2-2	few	TRBV5-1
TGCAGCGTTGAAGGACAGGGGGCCAGCTATGGCTACACCTTC	CSVEGQGASYGYTF	TRBD1	TRBJ1-2	once	TRBV29-1
TGTGCCAGCAGCCGGCGTCCAGGGGTCGGAGATACGCAGTATTTT	CASSRRPGVGDTQYF	.	TRBJ2-3	.	TRBV5-6
TGTGCCAGCAGCTTACCACCGGTCTCTAACTATGGCTACACCTTC	CASSLPPVSNYGYTF	.	TRBJ1-2	.	TRBV11-2
TGCGCCAGCAGCCCAGGGGTTTCTGGAAACACCATATATTTT	CASSPGVSGNTIYF	.	TRBJ1-3	.	TRBV5-1
TGCGCCAGTAAGGACTCCTACAATGAGCAGTTCTTC	CASKDSYNEQFF	.	TRBJ2-1	.	TRBV5-1
TGCAGCGTTGAAGATGGATATACCGGGGAGCTGTTTTTT	CSVEDGYTGELFF	.	TRBJ2-2	.	TRBV29-1